These 10 T cell receptor beta chains originate from one sample sequenced in a study of CD4 T cells in relation to SARS-CoV-2 and coronaviruses. These receptors' antigens are unknown. Clones were read by immunoSEQ multiplex PCR, and TCRdb kept only the in-frame ones, dropping some. This table holds fewer than 45,000 clones, around 82% found once. The sample consisted of naive CD4+ T cells from PBMCs, cultured in vitro. Documented subset: naive CD4+ T cells isolated by negative enrichment. The receptors come from an adult with COVID-19.

This chain links TRBV24-1 with TRBJ2-5; no clear D. The V gene lost 3 bases and the J gene lost 0 bases, with 10 bases spanning the gap. The length of the CDR3 is 15 residues. Germline V gives CDR1 KGHDR, CDR2 SFDVKD. In DNA form, the CDR3 reads TGTGCCACCAGTGATCTCCAGTACAACCAAGAGACCCAGTACTTC. It translates to CATSDLQYNQETQYF.

The chain carries TRBV6-5 and TRBJ1-5, with no clear D. V was cut by 8 bases and J by 6 bases, with 17 bases left in between. This CDR3 is built from 14 residues. The germline V gene encodes CDR1 MNHEY and CDR2 SVGAGI. CDR3 loop: CASSQAGEAQPQHF. CDR3 DNA sequence: TGTGCCAGCTCCCAGGCGGGTGAAGCTCAGCCCCAGCATTTT.

This clone has just one count. The chain uses TRBV5-1 and TRBJ2-1; a possible D gene is TRBD1 (6 bases). Trimming pared 4 bases from V and 0 bases from J, leaving 14 bases between. The CDR3 has 16 amino acids. The germline V gene encodes CDR1 SGHRS and CDR2 YFSETQ. The CDR3 is CASSLSRDTSYNEQFF. The CDR3, as DNA: TGCGCCAGCAGCCTGAGCAGGGACACCTCCTACAATGAGCAGTTCTTC. Together with reference TRBV5-1 and TRBJ2-1, the CDR3 gives the full variable domain: KAGVTQTPRYLIKTRGQQVTLSCSPISGHRSVSWYQQTPGQGLQFLFEYFSETQRNKGNFPGRFSGRQFSNSRSEMNVSTLELGDSALYLCASSLSRDTSYNEQFFGPGTRLTVL.

Written as DNA, the CDR3 is TGTGCCAGCAATTCAGGGGGAGGAGATACGCAGTATTTT. This sequence encodes CASNSGGGDTQYF. The chain joins TRBV6-5 to TRBJ2-3; D perhaps matches TRBD1 (7 bases). V was pared by 7 bases and J by 5 bases, with 13 bases between. This CDR3 is built from 13 residues. The germline gives CDR1 MNHEY, CDR2 SVGAGI.

The gene calls are TRBV11-2 and TRBJ2-2; D may match TRBD1 or TRBD2 (5 bases each). Germline CDR1 is SGHAT and CDR2 is FQNNGV. Trimming removed 5 bases at V and 0 bases at J, with 10 bases between. The CDR3 runs to 15 residues. The DNA of the CDR3 is TGTGCCAGCAGCCGACTGGGGGCGAACACCGGGGAGCTGTTTTTT. Translating it yields CASSRLGANTGELFF.

The chain joins TRBV7-2 to TRBJ1-5, with TRBD1 matching 8 bases. After removal of 5 bases from V and 3 bases from J, the junction contained 6 bases not matched to a gene. The CDR3 spans 15 residues. Germline V gene lookup returns CDR1 SGHTA and CDR2 FQGNSA. The CDR3 bases are TGTGCCAGCAGCGGACACAGGGGGGACAATCAGCCCCAGCATTTT. Its protein is CASSGHRGDNQPQHF.

The chain combines TRBV28 with TRBJ2-7; no firm D call. Germline-derived CDR1 and CDR2 are MDHEN and SYDVKM. The CDR3 sequence is 12 residues long. The V end was cut by 8 bases, the J end by 5 bases, with 13 bases between. The CDR3 loop is CASHELPDEQYF. CDR3 in DNA: TGTGCCAGCCACGAGCTGCCCGACGAGCAGTACTTC.

The rearrangement links TRBV19 to TRBJ2-6; 7 bases fit TRBD1. Germline V gives CDR1 LNHDA, CDR2 SQIVND (reference sequence). V was clipped by 7 bases and J by 2 bases; unmatched bases: 8. This CDR3 spans 16 amino acids. This CDR3 reads CASTDDRAPGANVLTF. CDR3 nucleotide sequence: TGTGCCAGTACCGACGACAGGGCCCCTGGGGCCAACGTCCTGACTTTC.

The table lists this clone with a count of one. This rearrangement joins TRBV30 to TRBJ2-3; no reliable D call. Trimming took off 3 bases at V and 6 bases at J, with 7 bases between the two ends. The germline V gene has CDR1 GTSNPN and CDR2 SVGIG (reference sequence). This CDR3 has 11 amino acids. In DNA, the CDR3 is TGTGCCTGGAGCGGGCGGGATACGCAGTATTTT. This encodes CAWSGRDTQYF.

The chain is built from TRBV9 and TRBJ2-7; D may be TRBD1 or TRBD2 (5 bases each). From germline, CDR1 is SGDLS and CDR2 YYNGEE. Trimming took off 2 bases at V and 2 bases at J, with 17 bases between the two ends. This CDR3 has 16 residues. CDR3 region: CASSVSDRGGTYEQYF. For the CDR3, the DNA is TGTGCCAGCAGCGTCTCTGACCGGGGCGGAACCTACGAGCAGTACTTC.